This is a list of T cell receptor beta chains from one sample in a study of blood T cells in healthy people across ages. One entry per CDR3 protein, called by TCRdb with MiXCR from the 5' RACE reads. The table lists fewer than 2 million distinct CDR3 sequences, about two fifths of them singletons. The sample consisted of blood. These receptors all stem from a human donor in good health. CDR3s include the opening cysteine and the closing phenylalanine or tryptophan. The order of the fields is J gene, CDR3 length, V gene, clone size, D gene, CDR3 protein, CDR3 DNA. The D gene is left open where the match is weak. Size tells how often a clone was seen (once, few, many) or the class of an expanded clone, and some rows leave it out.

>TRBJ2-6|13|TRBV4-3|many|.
CASSQGTSSVLTF
TGCGCCAGCAGCCAGGGGACTTCCTCCGTCCTGACTTTC
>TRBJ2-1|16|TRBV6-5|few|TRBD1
CASSYSIGQVHNEQFF
TGTGCCAGCAGTTACTCGATCGGACAGGTCCACAATGAGCAGTTCTTC
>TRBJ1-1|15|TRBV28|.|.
CASSRRTVGNTEAFF
TGTGCCAGCAGTCGAAGGACAGTAGGAAACACTGAAGCTTTCTTT
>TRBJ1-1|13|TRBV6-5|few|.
CASSYSGLAEAFF
TGTGCCAGCAGTTACTCGGGGCTGGCTGAAGCTTTCTTT
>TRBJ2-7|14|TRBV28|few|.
CASSLLALVGEQYF
TGTGCCAGCAGTTTGCTGGCGCTAGTCGGCGAGCAGTACTTC
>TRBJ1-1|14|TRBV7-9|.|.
CASSCPGHGTEAFF
TGTGCCAGCAGCTGCCCGGGACATGGCACTGAAGCTTTCTTT
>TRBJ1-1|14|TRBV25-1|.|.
CASSEVNKNTEAFF
TGTGCCAGCAGTGAGGTTAATAAGAACACTGAAGCTTTCTTT
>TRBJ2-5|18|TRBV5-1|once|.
CASSPLWQTGAIQETQYF
TGCGCCAGCAGCCCCCTCTGGCAGACAGGCGCCATCCAGGAGACCCAGTACTTC
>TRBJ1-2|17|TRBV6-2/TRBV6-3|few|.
CASGWWPQDGPNYGYTF
TGTGCCAGCGGGTGGTGGCCGCAGGACGGCCCTAACTATGGCTACACCTTC
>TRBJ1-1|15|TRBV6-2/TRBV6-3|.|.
CASSLLQGWYTEAFF
TGTGCCAGCAGCCTCTTACAGGGATGGTACACTGAAGCTTTCTTT
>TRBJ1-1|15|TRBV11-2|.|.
CASSAACHRNTEAFF
TGTGCCAGCAGCGCAGCCTGCCACCGGAACACTGAAGCTTTCTTT
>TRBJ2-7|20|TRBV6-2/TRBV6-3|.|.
CASSYSPTGLYGGGSYEQYF
TGTGCCAGCAGTTACTCCCCCACGGGTCTTTACGGGGGCGGCTCCTACGAGCAGTACTTC
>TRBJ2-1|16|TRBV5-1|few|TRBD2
CASSGTTSGGAGEQFF
TGCGCCAGCAGCGGGACGACTAGCGGGGGGGCCGGTGAGCAGTTCTTC
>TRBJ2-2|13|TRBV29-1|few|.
CSALGGATGELFF
TGCAGCGCCCTAGGGGGGGCCACCGGGGAGCTGTTTTTT
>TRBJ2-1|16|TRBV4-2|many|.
CASSPGKDREYNEQFF
TGTGCCAGCAGCCCGGGGAAGGACAGAGAATACAATGAGCAGTTCTTC
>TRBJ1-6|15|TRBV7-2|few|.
CASSSKYSYNSPLHF
TGTGCCAGCAGCTCGAAGTACTCCTATAATTCACCCCTCCACTTT
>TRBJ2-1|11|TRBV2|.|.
CSTRERNEQFF
TGTTCCACCAGGGAGCGTAATGAGCAGTTCTTC
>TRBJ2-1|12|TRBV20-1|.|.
CSASILAPEQFF
TGCAGTGCTAGCATCCTAGCACCTGAGCAGTTCTTC
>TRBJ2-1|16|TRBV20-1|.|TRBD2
CSARGLAGALGNEQFF
TGCAGTGCCAGAGGACTAGCGGGGGCCCTTGGCAATGAGCAGTTCTTC
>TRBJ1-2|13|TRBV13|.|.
CASSTLSTGGYTF
TGTGCCAGCAGCACCCTCAGTACGGGTGGCTACACCTTC
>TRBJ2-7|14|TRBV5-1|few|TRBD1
CASSLGQGSAEQYF
TGCGCCAGCAGCCTGGGACAGGGTTCCGCCGAGCAGTACTTC
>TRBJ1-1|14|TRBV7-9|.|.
CAGSLPSRNTEAFF
TGTGCCGGCAGCTTACCGTCCCGTAACACTGAAGCTTTCTTT
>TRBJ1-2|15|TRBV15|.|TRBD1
CATSRGQGPNYGYTF
TGTGCCACCAGCAGAGGACAGGGCCCTAACTATGGCTACACCTTC
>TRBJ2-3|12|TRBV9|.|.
CASGARTDTQYF
TGTGCCAGCGGCGCCCGCACAGATACGCAGTATTTT
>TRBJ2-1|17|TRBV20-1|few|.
CSAPTSQGPSSYNEQFF
TGCAGTGCGCCCACCAGCCAGGGGCCGAGCTCCTACAATGAGCAGTTCTTC
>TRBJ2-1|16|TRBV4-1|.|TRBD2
CTSNQEGTNSYNEQFF
TGCACCAGCAACCAAGAAGGGACTAATTCCTACAATGAGCAGTTCTTC
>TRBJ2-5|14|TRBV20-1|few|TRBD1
CSARLQGASMAQYF
TGCAGTGCTAGATTACAGGGGGCAAGTATGGCCCAGTACTTC